This entry is about one T cell receptor beta chain. Its antigen remains unidentified. The data derive from a study of molecular identifiers for immune sequencing clone quantification. Study context: Across replicate runs, RNA obtained from approximately 20,000 or 100,000 naive CD8 cells was divided into five, with four undergoing sequencing. Points from the study as a whole: Spike-in Jurkat TCR RNA from a single cell reportedly registered among approximately 900,000 naive cells.

Germline V gene sequence: CDR1 KGHDR, CDR2 SFDVKD. Trimming cost V 12 bases and J 2 bases; bases outside gene matches: 18. The CDR3 runs to 16 residues. In TCRdb, the PCR reads were re-called with MiXCR into one record per CDR3 protein. The sample comprises 12,000 or so distinct CDR3 sequences, 15% to 20% of which are singletons, and approximately 1.5% rests with the top ten. Sequenced sample: naive CD8+ T cells from blood, with Jurkat cell RNA spiked in. Subset indicated: FACS-sorted CD8+CD4-CCR7+CD45RA+ naive T cells. This receptor was identified in a human donor in good health. Some libraries in this study had Jurkat cell RNA spiked in. J is TRBJ2-7 and V is TRBV24-1; 7 bases agree with TRBD1. This chain's CDR3 is CAPPPPQGRGPYEQYF. The CDR3 DNA reads as TGTGCCCCCCCCCCCCCACAGGGGAGAGGCCCCTACGAGCAGTACTTC.